These T cell receptor beta chains were read from a single sample in a study of cytomegalovirus exposure and HLA in healthy donors. Sequencing was performed with immunoSEQ multiplex PCR; in TCRdb, only in-frame clones are kept and a portion is missing. This sample has about 160,000 clones, with roughly four fifths found just once. Sequencing was done on a sample of PBMCs. These receptors all come from a girl under 10 years old in good health and CMV-seropositive. The CDR3 runs from the conserved cysteine through the conserved F or W. The order of the fields is CDR3 protein, CDR3 DNA, clone size, CDR3 length, V gene, D gene, J gene. D genes are given only for firm matches. Clone size is stated in some rows and not others, as once, few, many or a class when expanded.

CDR3: CASVAGPPREQYF
DNA: TGTGCCAGCGTCGCGGGACCGCCACGGGAGCAGTACTTC
size: NA
length: 13
V: TRBV6-6
D: NA
J: TRBJ2-7

CDR3: CASSYIGGGSIYEQYF
DNA: TGTGCCAGCAGTTATATTGGCGGAGGCAGCATCTACGAGCAGTACTTC
size: NA
length: 16
V: TRBV7-2
D: NA
J: TRBJ2-7

CDR3: CSSSALGQPQHF
DNA: TGTTCCAGCAGTGCGCTTGGTCAGCCCCAGCATTTT
size: few
length: 12
V: TRBV7-9
D: NA
J: TRBJ1-5

CDR3: CASSRQGPFSNQPQHF
DNA: TGTGCCAGCAGCAGACAGGGTCCTTTTAGTAATCAGCCCCAGCATTTT
size: NA
length: 16
V: TRBV27
D: TRBD1
J: TRBJ1-5

CDR3: CASSLASLSYNEQFF
DNA: TGCGCCAGCAGCTTAGCTTCCCTCTCCTACAATGAGCAGTTCTTC
size: NA
length: 15
V: TRBV5-1
D: NA
J: TRBJ2-1

CDR3: CSVGGGTYEQYF
DNA: TGCAGCGTTGGGGGCGGGACCTACGAGCAGTACTTC
size: NA
length: 12
V: TRBV29-1
D: NA
J: TRBJ2-7

CDR3: CASSYDRGANQPQHF
DNA: TGTGCCAGCAGTTACGACAGGGGGGCCAATCAGCCCCAGCATTTT
size: NA
length: 15
V: TRBV6-5
D: TRBD1
J: TRBJ1-5

CDR3: CASSLSGQGVRQPQHF
DNA: TGTGCCAGCAGCTTGTCCGGACAGGGGGTTAGGCAGCCCCAGCATTTT
size: NA
length: 16
V: TRBV5-6
D: TRBD1
J: TRBJ1-5

CDR3: CASSYTGDEQYF
DNA: TGTGCCAGCAGCTATACAGGGGACGAGCAGTACTTC
size: NA
length: 12
V: TRBV6-6
D: TRBD1
J: TRBJ2-7

CDR3: CSSSLRQSVSYEQYF
DNA: TGTTCCAGCAGCTTACGTCAGTCAGTCTCCTACGAGCAGTACTTC
size: NA
length: 15
V: TRBV7-9
D: NA
J: TRBJ2-7

CDR3: CASSRRELQVDTQYF
DNA: TGTGCCAGCAGCCGAAGGGAGCTGCAGGTAGATACGCAGTATTTT
size: NA
length: 15
V: TRBV4-2
D: NA
J: TRBJ2-3

CDR3: CASSLTNSGGLFF
DNA: TGTGCCAGCAGTTTGACAAACTCCGGGGGGCTGTTTTTT
size: NA
length: 13
V: TRBV6-1
D: NA
J: TRBJ2-2

CDR3: CASSLSNEQYF
DNA: TGTGCCAGCAGCTTGTCTAACGAGCAGTACTTC
size: once
length: 11
V: TRBV5-4
D: NA
J: TRBJ2-7

CDR3: CASSKTYEQYF
DNA: TGTGCCAGCTCAAAAACCTACGAGCAGTACTTC
size: NA
length: 11
V: TRBV2
D: NA
J: TRBJ2-7

CDR3: CASSPYRATYNEQFF
DNA: TGTGCCAGCAGCCCCTACAGGGCTACCTACAATGAGCAGTTCTTC
size: NA
length: 15
V: TRBV11-3
D: NA
J: TRBJ2-1

CDR3: CASSPGSGANVLTF
DNA: TGTGCCAGCAGTCCCGGCTCTGGGGCCAACGTCCTGACTTTC
size: few
length: 14
V: TRBV27
D: NA
J: TRBJ2-6

CDR3: CASIRDRRGNTIYF
DNA: TGTGCCAGTATTCGCGACAGAAGAGGAAACACCATATATTTT
size: NA
length: 14
V: TRBV19
D: NA
J: TRBJ1-3

CDR3: CSVEDSGGGFLEAFF
DNA: TGCAGCGTTGAAGATTCAGGGGGCGGCTTTCTTGAAGCTTTCTTT
size: NA
length: 15
V: TRBV29-1
D: TRBD1
J: TRBJ1-1

CDR3: CASSFRGNFMNTEAFF
DNA: TGTGCCAGCAGTTTCAGGGGAAATTTTATGAACACTGAAGCTTTCTTT
size: NA
length: 16
V: TRBV28
D: NA
J: TRBJ1-1

CDR3: CAWSVSFVQAEQFF
DNA: TGTGCCTGGAGTGTAAGTTTTGTGCAGGCTGAGCAGTTCTTC
size: once
length: 14
V: TRBV30
D: NA
J: TRBJ2-1

CDR3: CAIRGQGLPLSYEQYF
DNA: TGTGCCATCCGGGGACAGGGGTTACCCCTCTCCTACGAGCAGTACTTC
size: NA
length: 16
V: TRBV28
D: TRBD1
J: TRBJ2-7

CDR3: CASSQDRVGETQYF
DNA: TGCGCCAGCAGCCAAGACAGGGTCGGAGAGACCCAGTACTTC
size: NA
length: 14
V: TRBV4-1
D: NA
J: TRBJ2-5

CDR3: CASSETRGKDTQYF
DNA: TGTGCCAGCAGTGAGACAAGGGGCAAAGATACGCAGTATTTT
size: NA
length: 14
V: TRBV6-4
D: NA
J: TRBJ2-3

CDR3: CAIRRQGADNEQFF
DNA: TGTGCCATCAGACGACAGGGGGCGGACAATGAGCAGTTCTTC
size: NA
length: 14
V: TRBV10-3
D: TRBD1
J: TRBJ2-1

CDR3: CASSLGQNYEQYF
DNA: TGTGCCAGCAGCTTGGGGCAGAATTACGAGCAGTACTTC
size: NA
length: 13
V: TRBV7-8
D: NA
J: TRBJ2-7

CDR3: CASSLGAVLYEQYF
DNA: TGTGCCAGCAGCTTAGGAGCGGTCCTCTACGAGCAGTACTTC
size: NA
length: 14
V: TRBV11-2
D: NA
J: TRBJ2-7

CDR3: CASSPRQENIQYF
DNA: TGTGCCAGCAGCCCCAGACAGGAAAACATTCAGTACTTC
size: NA
length: 13
V: TRBV7-9
D: NA
J: TRBJ2-4

CDR3: CASSETLGQNTEAFF
DNA: TGTGCCAGCAGTGAAACTTTGGGGCAGAACACTGAAGCTTTCTTT
size: few
length: 15
V: TRBV6-1
D: NA
J: TRBJ1-1

CDR3: CASSGSLGRNTEAFF
DNA: TGCGCCAGCAGCGGATCACTGGGGCGGAACACTGAAGCTTTCTTT
size: NA
length: 15
V: TRBV5-1
D: NA
J: TRBJ1-1

CDR3: CASSLFAYEQYF
DNA: TGTGCCAGCAGTTTATTCGCCTACGAGCAGTACTTC
size: NA
length: 12
V: TRBV28
D: NA
J: TRBJ2-7

CDR3: CASSWNGPLNTEAFF
DNA: TGCGCCAGCAGCTGGAATGGGCCCTTGAACACTGAAGCTTTCTTT
size: NA
length: 15
V: TRBV5-1
D: NA
J: TRBJ1-1

CDR3: CASSRRGINQPQHF
DNA: TGTGCCAGCAGCCGCAGGGGGATTAATCAGCCCCAGCATTTT
size: NA
length: 14
V: TRBV7-8
D: TRBD1
J: TRBJ1-5

CDR3: CASSPQRSTDTQYF
DNA: TGTGCCAGCAGCCCCCAGCGGAGCACAGATACGCAGTATTTT
size: NA
length: 14
V: TRBV11-3
D: NA
J: TRBJ2-3

CDR3: CASSQWAIAGVKGNEQFF
DNA: TGCGCCAGCAGCCAGTGGGCTATAGCGGGAGTTAAGGGAAATGAGCAGTTCTTC
size: NA
length: 18
V: TRBV4-1
D: TRBD2
J: TRBJ2-1

CDR3: CASSLIGQADEQFF
DNA: TGTGCCAGCAGCTTAATTGGACAGGCGGATGAGCAGTTCTTC
size: NA
length: 14
V: TRBV7-3
D: TRBD1
J: TRBJ2-1

CDR3: CASSRTSGRGDEQFF
DNA: TGTGCTAGCAGCCGGACTAGCGGGAGAGGCGATGAGCAGTTCTTC
size: NA
length: 15
V: TRBV7-7
D: TRBD2
J: TRBJ2-1

CDR3: CASSLGVTYEQYF
DNA: TGTGCCAGCAGCTTAGGCGTCACCTACGAGCAGTACTTC
size: NA
length: 13
V: TRBV7-2
D: NA
J: TRBJ2-7

CDR3: CAISDRDTGYLNTEAFF
DNA: TGTGCCATCAGTGATAGGGACACCGGTTACTTAAACACTGAAGCTTTCTTT
size: NA
length: 17
V: TRBV10-3
D: NA
J: TRBJ1-1

CDR3: CASSLSLGTGGQETQYF
DNA: TGCGCCAGCAGCTTGAGCTTAGGGACAGGGGGGCAAGAGACCCAGTACTTC
size: NA
length: 17
V: TRBV5-1
D: TRBD1
J: TRBJ2-5

CDR3: CASSQGPGQVLTNTGELFF
DNA: TGCGCCAGCAGCCAAGGGCCGGGACAGGTCCTTACGAACACCGGGGAGCTGTTTTTT
size: NA
length: 19
V: TRBV4-1
D: TRBD1
J: TRBJ2-2

CDR3: CSVGRSSGAAYNEQFF
DNA: TGCAGCGTTGGAAGGTCTAGCGGGGCCGCCTACAATGAGCAGTTCTTC
size: NA
length: 16
V: TRBV29-1
D: TRBD2
J: TRBJ2-1

CDR3: CAWSIRTGGLGTITEAFF
DNA: TGTGCCTGGAGTATCCGGACAGGGGGCTTAGGTACCATTACTGAAGCTTTCTTT
size: NA
length: 18
V: TRBV30
D: TRBD1
J: TRBJ1-1

CDR3: CASSYSAVRQSGPLHF
DNA: TGTGCCAGCAGTTACTCCGCAGTCAGACAGTCAGGACCCCTCCACTTT
size: few
length: 16
V: TRBV6-5
D: NA
J: TRBJ1-6

CDR3: CARDPGGSTDTQYF
DNA: TGTGCCAGGGACCCCGGGGGGAGCACAGATACGCAGTATTTT
size: NA
length: 14
V: TRBV2
D: TRBD2
J: TRBJ2-3

CDR3: CAVLRDRGRYEQYF
DNA: TGTGCCGTCCTCCGGGACAGGGGGCGGTACGAGCAGTACTTC
size: once
length: 14
V: TRBV10-3
D: TRBD1
J: TRBJ2-7

CDR3: CATSKANRARGYTF
DNA: TGTGCCACCAGCAAGGCGAACAGGGCGCGTGGCTACACCTTC
size: NA
length: 14
V: TRBV15
D: NA
J: TRBJ1-2

CDR3: CASARGGNQPQHF
DNA: TGTGCCAGCGCCAGGGGTGGCAATCAGCCCCAGCATTTT
size: NA
length: 13
V: TRBV2
D: NA
J: TRBJ1-5

CDR3: CATSLGHRQETQYF
DNA: TGTGCCACCAGCTTGGGCCACCGGCAAGAGACCCAGTACTTC
size: NA
length: 14
V: TRBV15
D: NA
J: TRBJ2-5

CDR3: CASQFERETQYF
DNA: TGTGCCAGCCAGTTCGAGAGGGAGACCCAGTACTTC
size: NA
length: 12
V: TRBV7-9
D: NA
J: TRBJ2-5

CDR3: CASSSGAYPQHF
DNA: TGTGCCAGCAGCTCAGGGGCTTACCCCCAGCATTTT
size: NA
length: 12
V: TRBV7-9
D: NA
J: TRBJ1-5

CDR3: CAFSRLAALETQYF
DNA: TGTGCCTTCTCCCGACTAGCCGCTCTAGAGACCCAGTACTTC
size: NA
length: 14
V: TRBV30
D: TRBD2
J: TRBJ2-5

CDR3: CAISEQGNYGYTF
DNA: TGTGCCATCAGCGAACAGGGGAACTATGGCTACACCTTC
size: NA
length: 13
V: TRBV10-3
D: TRBD1
J: TRBJ1-2

CDR3: CASSFKGQGVYTSPLHF
DNA: TGTGCCAGCAGTTTCAAGGGACAGGGGGTGTATACCTCACCCCTCCACTTT
size: NA
length: 17
V: TRBV27
D: TRBD1
J: TRBJ1-6

CDR3: CASSLGANTGELFF
DNA: TGTGCCAGCAGCCTCGGGGCGAACACCGGGGAGCTGTTTTTT
size: NA
length: 14
V: TRBV6-6
D: NA
J: TRBJ2-2

CDR3: CASSLTGLDSSGANVLTF
DNA: TGCGCCAGCAGCTTGACCGGACTAGATTCGTCTGGGGCCAACGTCCTGACTTTC
size: once
length: 18
V: TRBV5-1
D: TRBD2
J: TRBJ2-6

CDR3: CASLAGEADTQYF
DNA: TGTGCCTCCTTAGCGGGAGAGGCAGATACGCAGTATTTT
size: NA
length: 13
V: TRBV30
D: TRBD2
J: TRBJ2-3

CDR3: CAWRTGGRSYGYTF
DNA: TGTGCCTGGAGGACCGGGGGGCGCAGCTATGGCTACACCTTC
size: NA
length: 14
V: TRBV30
D: NA
J: TRBJ1-2

CDR3: CASSLTSGIGDTQYF
DNA: TGTGCCAGCAGCTTGACTAGCGGGATCGGCGATACGCAGTATTTT
size: few
length: 15
V: TRBV7-9
D: TRBD2
J: TRBJ2-3

CDR3: CSATGTRGSGELFF
DNA: TGCAGCGCAACCGGGACTAGGGGCTCCGGGGAGCTGTTTTTT
size: NA
length: 14
V: TRBV29-1
D: TRBD2
J: TRBJ2-2

CDR3: CASRRDSEKLFF
DNA: TGTGCCAGCAGGAGGGACAGCGAAAAACTGTTTTTT
size: NA
length: 12
V: TRBV5-8
D: TRBD1
J: TRBJ1-4